This is a list of T cell receptor beta chains from one sample in a study of blood T cell repertoires in COVID-19. TCRdb keeps only in-frame clones here, not all; method: immunoSEQ multiplex PCR. The data show about 220,000 clones, 85% to 90% seen once. Material: PBMCs or T cells enriched from blood (not recorded which). The origin of the receptors is a young man who had been exposed to COVID-19. CDR3s include the opening cysteine and the closing phenylalanine or tryptophan. A D gene is named only where the DNA matches it firmly. Expanded clones are given a class, and other clones once, few, many or no size at all.

j_call v_call clone_size d_call cdr3_nt cdr3_aa
TRBJ2-2 TRBV4-1 few NA TGCGCCAGCAGCCAAAATCAGGACACCGGGGAGCTGTTTTTT CASSQNQDTGELFF
TRBJ2-7 TRBV4-1 NA TRBD1 TGCGCCAGCAGCCAATCAGGGACAGGGTTTTCCTACGAGCAGTACTTC CASSQSGTGFSYEQYF
TRBJ2-7 TRBV20-1 NA NA TGCAGTGCTAGTCCCAGGGAAAGGATCGGCTACGAGCAGTACTTC CSASPRERIGYEQYF
TRBJ1-3 TRBV14 NA TRBD1 TGTGCCAGCAGCCACCGGGACAGGGTAGTGAACACCATATATTTT CASSHRDRVVNTIYF
TRBJ2-3 TRBV13 NA TRBD2 TGTGCCAGCAGCTCCCCCGGGACTAGCGGGGGGCGAGATACGCAGTATTTT CASSSPGTSGGRDTQYF
TRBJ2-1 TRBV2 NA TRBD2 TGTGCCAGCAGTGTTGGTCTAGCGGGGGGTGAGGTTGAGCAGTTCTTC CASSVGLAGGEVEQFF
TRBJ2-1 TRBV5-4 NA TRBD1 TGTGCCAGCAGCTTGCAAACAGGGGCCGTCTACAATGAGCAGTTCTTC CASSLQTGAVYNEQFF
TRBJ2-7 TRBV5-4 NA NA TGTGCCAGCAGCTTGCGGGATTACGAGCAGTACTTC CASSLRDYEQYF
TRBJ2-7 TRBV3-1/TRBV3-2 NA NA TGTGCCAGCAGCGCAGGGGGGTACTCCTACGAGCAGTACTTC CASSAGGYSYEQYF
TRBJ2-2 TRBV19 NA NA TGTGCCAGTAGTATCAGTTCCGCGAACACCGGGGAGCTGTTTTTT CASSISSANTGELFF
TRBJ2-1 TRBV9 NA TRBD2 TGTGCCAGCAGCGTAGCGGAGCGGGGGAATGAGCAGTTCTTC CASSVAERGNEQFF
TRBJ1-5 TRBV2 once TRBD1 TGTGCCAGCAGGACAGGGACTTATCAGCCCCAGCATTTT CASRTGTYQPQHF
TRBJ2-7 TRBV25-1 NA NA TGTGCCAGCAGTGATACAAGTGGGCAGGGCCAACCCTACGAGCAGTACTTC CASSDTSGQGQPYEQYF
TRBJ2-1 TRBV18 NA TRBD2 TGTGCCAGCTCCCCGCGGACTAGCGGATACAATGAGCAGTTCTTC CASSPRTSGYNEQFF
TRBJ2-3 TRBV4-3 NA TRBD2 TGCGCCAGTTCGGGACTAGCGGTCACAGATACGCAGTATTTT CASSGLAVTDTQYF
TRBJ1-1 TRBV18 NA NA TGTGCCAGCTCACGTGGGGAGGGGAGTACTGAAGCTTTCTTT CASSRGEGSTEAFF
TRBJ1-3 TRBV6-5 once NA TGTGCCAGCAGACAGGAGTCTGGAAACACCATATATTTT CASRQESGNTIYF
TRBJ1-2 TRBV5-6 few NA TGTGCCAGCAGCTTGAAACTGGGGAGCTATGGCTACACCTTC CASSLKLGSYGYTF
TRBJ1-5 TRBV7-9 NA NA TGTGCCAGCAGCCCCGAGTACGGTCAGCCCCAGCATTTT CASSPEYGQPQHF
TRBJ1-1 TRBV28 NA NA TGTGCCAGCAGTTTAACAGGGACTGAAGCTTTCTTT CASSLTGTEAFF
TRBJ1-2 TRBV12-3/TRBV12-4 once TRBD1 TGTGCCAGCAGTCCTACAGGGGTCGATGGCTACACCTTC CASSPTGVDGYTF
TRBJ2-6 TRBV6-6 NA NA TGTGCCAGCAGCCCTACAGGGAGCGGGGCCAACGTCCTGACTTTC CASSPTGSGANVLTF
TRBJ2-5 TRBV29-1 NA NA TGCAGCACCTGGGGGGCAGGGGGTTTGAAAGAGACCCAGTACTTC CSTWGAGGLKETQYF
TRBJ2-1 TRBV7-9 NA TRBD2 TGTGCCAGCAGCTCCACCTCGGGGGGGCCGGGTGATGAGCAGTTCTTC CASSSTSGGPGDEQFF
TRBJ2-7 TRBV7-2 NA NA TGTGCCAGCAGCTTAGGGAACACTATCTACGAGCAGTACTTC CASSLGNTIYEQYF
TRBJ2-5 TRBV7-6 NA TRBD2 TGTGCCAGCAGCGAACCGGGACTAGAAGAGACCCAGTACTTC CASSEPGLEETQYF
TRBJ1-5 TRBV7-2 NA NA TGTGCCAGCAGCTTAGCGGCGGAGGATCAGCCCCAGCATTTT CASSLAAEDQPQHF
TRBJ2-7 TRBV11-2 NA NA TGTGCCAGCAGCTCCAATTCCATCGGGGAGCAGTACTTC CASSSNSIGEQYF
TRBJ2-3 TRBV18 NA TRBD1 TGTGCCAGCTCACCACCGGTGCTGGGACAGGCCACAGATACGCAGTATTTT CASSPPVLGQATDTQYF
TRBJ2-7 TRBV5-1 NA NA TGCGCCAGCAGCTTTAAAAGTGTAGCAGAAGAATACGAGCAGTACTTC CASSFKSVAEEYEQYF
TRBJ2-1 TRBV5-4 NA TRBD1 TGTGCCAGCCGGGGGACAGGGGTGAATGAGCAGTTCTTC CASRGTGVNEQFF
TRBJ2-1 TRBV5-1 NA TRBD2 TGCGCCAGCAGCCAACCCGGGACTAGCGGGTACAATGAGCAGTTCTTC CASSQPGTSGYNEQFF
TRBJ1-3 TRBV30 NA NA TGTGCTGAGAAGGTAGGGGCCGGAAACACCATATATTTT CAEKVGAGNTIYF
TRBJ2-3 TRBV5-1 few NA TGCGCCAGCAGCTTGTCAATACAGGGCACAGATACGCAGTATTTT CASSLSIQGTDTQYF
TRBJ1-4 TRBV7-2 NA NA TGTGCCAGCAGCTCTCGACAGGACTCTGAAAAACTGTTTTTT CASSSRQDSEKLFF
TRBJ1-4 TRBV7-2 NA NA TGTGCCAGCAGCGTCGTCCAGGGGCGGAAACTGTTTTTT CASSVVQGRKLFF
TRBJ2-5 TRBV7-2 NA TRBD2 TGTGCCAGCAGCTCCCAAGCGGGGGGGGATGAGACCCAGTACTTC CASSSQAGGDETQYF
TRBJ1-3 TRBV7-9 NA NA TGTGCCAGCAGCGTTGCGACAGGAACCTCTGGAAACACCATATATTTT CASSVATGTSGNTIYF
TRBJ2-7 TRBV19 NA TRBD1 TGTGCCAGTAGTTACACCGGGACAGGGGTTGACGAGCAGTACTTC CASSYTGTGVDEQYF
TRBJ2-2 TRBV12-3/TRBV12-4 NA NA TGTGCCAGCGAGGGTGCGGCCGGGGAGCTGTTTTTT CASEGAAGELFF